The present entry profiles one T cell receptor (beta chain) with its context. Researchers ran the PCR with 60 Vbeta and 13 Jbeta primers. Sequencing was performed with immunoSEQ multiplex PCR; in TCRdb, only in-frame clones are kept and a portion is missing. The sample comprises fewer than 75,000 clones, around 77% of which are singletons, and less than 5% rests with the top ten. These data belong to a study of cytomegalovirus exposure and HLA in healthy donors. From germline, CDR1 is SGHNT and CDR2 YYREEE (reference sequence). Trimming took off 4 bases at V and 5 bases at J, with 12 bases between the two ends. The CDR3 is 14 residues long.

Sequencing used PBMCs. This receptor was obtained from a woman aged 30 to 39 in good health and CMV-seronegative. The V call is TRBV5-4, the J call TRBJ1-4, with TRBD1 as a possible D gene (6 bases). CDR3 in DNA: TGTGCCAGCAGCGTTAGACAGGAAAATGAAAAACTGTTTTTT. Protein sequence: CASSVRQENEKLFF. Filled out from reference TRBV5-4 and TRBJ1-4, the complete variable domain reads ETGVTQSPTHLIKTRGQQVTLRCSSQSGHNTVSWYQQALGQGPQFIFQYYREEENGRGNFPPRFSGLQFPNYSSELNVNALELDDSALYLCASSVRQENEKLFFGSGTQLSVL.